These 3 T cell receptor beta chains were sequenced from one sample in a study of shared clonotypes between healthy human individuals. Naivety among CD8 cells was defined by CD45RO negativity and positive CCR7 selection, thereby excluding terminally differentiated effector memory CD45RA+ cells. The method was immunoSEQ multiplex PCR; TCRdb's version includes in-frame clones alone and lacks a portion of them. The sample carries hundreds of thousands of clones, over 95% recorded once. The sequencing sample was made of naive CD8+ T cells sorted from blood. These receptors were obtained from a woman aged 25 to 39 in good health.

The V call is TRBV7-9, the J call TRBJ2-1; a weak D match, TRBD2 (5 bases). V shed 1 base and J shed 6 bases, with 10 bases lying between them. There are 14 residues in the CDR3. Germline assignment: CDR1 SEHNR and CDR2 FQNEAQ (reference sequence). In nucleotides, the CDR3 is TGTGCCAGCAGCTTAGAAACTAGATTCAATGAGCAGTTCTTC. Translation gives CASSLETRFNEQFF.

The chain joins TRBV29-1 to TRBJ2-1, with D perhaps TRBD2 (5 bases). The CDR3 runs 14 residues. Germline CDR1 is SQVTM and CDR2 is ANQGSEA. Trimming removed 6 bases from V and 0 bases from J, with 12 bases in between. CDR3 sequence reads: CSVSAASSYNEQFF. DNA for the CDR3: TGCAGCGTCTCAGCGGCAAGCTCCTACAATGAGCAGTTCTTC.

J is TRBJ2-5 and V is TRBV2; D unclear. The better agreement between TRBJ2-7 and the DNA end casts doubt on the J call. Germline CDR1 and CDR2: SNHLY and FYNNEI. The CDR3 totals 15 residues. The CDR3 nucleotides are TGTGCCAGCAGTGAATTTAGTACAATTGGATACGAGCAGTACTTC. The encoded protein is CASSEFSTIGYEQYF.